The clone carrying this T cell receptor beta chain has a count of ten or more. Its target is unknown. These data originate in a study of molecular identifiers for immune sequencing clone quantification. Study results and caveats: It was shown that clones above 20 RNA copies held over 98% of effector molecules, but under 1% in naive cells.

Germline CDR1 reads SGHKS; CDR2 reads YYEKEE (reference sequence). The CDR3 loop spans 13 amino acids. V lost 1 base to trimming and J lost 3 bases, with 7 bases between them. MiXCR, run by TCRdb on the PCR reads, gives a single entry per CDR3 protein. The sample lists over 60,000 distinct CDR3 sequences, around 20% occurring once. The clonotype comes from a human donor in good health. Some libraries in this study had Jurkat cell RNA spiked in. J is TRBJ1-1 and V is TRBV5-5; D is uncertain. Sequenced material: naive CD8+ T cells from blood, with Jurkat cell RNA spiked in. The subset here: FACS-sorted CD8+CD4-CCR7+CD45RA+ naive T cells. The CDR3 DNA sequence: TGTGCCAGCAGCTTGAATCGGCACACTGAAGCTTTCTTT. It codes for CASSLNRHTEAFF.